What follows describes a single T cell receptor beta chain. Its specificity is not known. This specimen comes from a study of cytomegalovirus exposure and HLA in healthy donors. The germline V gene has CDR1 KGHSH and CDR2 LQKENI. The V and J ends lost 2 bases and 0 bases respectively, with 10 bases between them. The CDR3 has 16 residues. Study-level findings and limits: Being indistinguishable, some V segments were excluded, TRBV6-2 and TRBV6-3 among them. In presence/absence analyses, roughly uniform sequencing depth across donors was assumed. The listing of roughly 160 TCR beta chains classed them as cytomegalovirus-associated.

PCR was performed using 60 Vbeta and 13 Jbeta primers. Using immunoSEQ multiplex PCR, the repertoire was profiled, and TCRdb retains in-frame clones only, with some absent. The table shows about 120,000 clones, with about four fifths occurring only once. The chain employs TRBV18 and TRBJ1-4, with D perhaps matching TRBD1 (5 bases). Sequencing was done on a sample of PBMCs. This receptor was identified in a middle-aged woman in good health and CMV-seronegative. CDR3 sequence reads: CASSPIGETTNEKLFF. The CDR3 DNA reads TGTGCCAGCTCACCAATAGGGGAAACAACTAATGAAAAACTGTTTTTT.